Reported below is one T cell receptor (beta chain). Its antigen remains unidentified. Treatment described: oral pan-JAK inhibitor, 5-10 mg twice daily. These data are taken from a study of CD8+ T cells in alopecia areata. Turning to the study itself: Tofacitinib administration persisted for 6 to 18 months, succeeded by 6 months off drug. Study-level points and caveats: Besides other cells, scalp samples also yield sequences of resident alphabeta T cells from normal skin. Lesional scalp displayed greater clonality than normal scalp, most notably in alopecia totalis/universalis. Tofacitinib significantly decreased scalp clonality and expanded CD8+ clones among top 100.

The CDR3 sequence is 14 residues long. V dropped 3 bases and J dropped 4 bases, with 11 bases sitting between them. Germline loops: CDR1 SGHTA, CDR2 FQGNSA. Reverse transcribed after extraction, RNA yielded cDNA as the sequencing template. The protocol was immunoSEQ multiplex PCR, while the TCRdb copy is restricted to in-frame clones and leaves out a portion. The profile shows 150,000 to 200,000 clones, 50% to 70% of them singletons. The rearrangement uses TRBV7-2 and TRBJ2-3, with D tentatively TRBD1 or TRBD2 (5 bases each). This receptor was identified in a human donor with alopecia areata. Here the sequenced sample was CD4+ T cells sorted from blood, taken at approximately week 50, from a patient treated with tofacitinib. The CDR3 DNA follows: TGTGCCAGCAGCTTTAGCCAGGGACCAGATACGCAGTATTTT. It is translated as CASSFSQGPDTQYF.